The following is a TCR beta chain sequence with its context. Its antigen has not been determined. No much larger clonotype is one base removed from it; base qualities were not supplied. The donors were healthy, HIV-negative adults who had no recently reported acute infections or vaccinations. Every donor was a Caucasian adult residing in Nashville, Tennessee, USA. CD4+ T cells were enriched through magnetic negative selection, after which naive cells were positively selected on CD45RA and the remaining negative fraction served as the memory subset. Blood was obtained by leukapheresis, after which PBMCs were separated by Ficoll-Histopaque density gradient centrifugation and cryopreserved in liquid nitrogen vapor phase. Analytical flow cytometry was used to check the purity and quantity of each magnetically sorted T cell population. From each sorted fraction, genomic DNA was isolated and quantified by UV absorbance on a Nanodrop 2000c.

This sample is drawn from a study of shared clonotypes between healthy human individuals (dated by TCRdb to 2018 to 2020). Regarding the research as a whole: The cohort included three men and a couple of women between 18 and 49 years of age. Per donor, three plates each were used for CD4 naive and CD4 memory, two for CD8 naive, and one for CD8 memory. To estimate repertoire size and how much clonotype sharing occurs between individuals, the study deeply sequenced the blood TCR repertoires of roughly 5 healthy adults. To increase sequencing depth and limit assay-specific biases, TCR repertoire library preparation and sequencing were carried out by different laboratories using diverse techniques. Per donor, leukapheresis produced somewhere between about 0.85 and 10 billion PBMCs. Paper-wide results and their limitations: Because the study included only a small number of donors, the genetic and exposure-history diversity represented was limited. Clonotypes shared by all four sorted-subset donors showed higher generation probabilities than non-shared clonotypes. Only blood was sampled, and tissue TCR repertoires likely differ from those in blood. Larger estimated clonotype richness was generally found for naive subsets than for memory subsets. Incomplete sequencing was indicated by rarefaction of sorted-subset datasets, despite the large sequencing depth. Across a few donors, around 5% of naive CD4, approximately 4% of naive CD8, roughly 2.2% of memory CD4, and under 0.45% of memory CD8 clonotypes were shared. Based on pairwise subsampling, the degree of clonotype sharing among donors was expected to be affected by sequencing depth.

TCR CDR3 regions were amplified from genomic DNA by multiplex PCR using the deep immunoSEQ assay. Genomic DNA extracted from each cell subset was distributed evenly over all wells of several immunoSEQ 96-well plates, and each plate served as one replicate. For sorted subsets, each replicate PCR was loaded with about 200 ng genomic DNA, equivalent to roughly 30,000 T cell genomes. Purified libraries were quantified with a Qubit 3.0 fluorometer, sized on a Bioanalyzer 2100, and re-quantified with the KAPA Library Quantification kit. Every immunoSEQ 96-well plate was sequenced on a dedicated single-read 150-cycle Illumina NextSeq 550 flow cell. On the authors' methods: Because the immunoSEQ output included only junctional sequences and no quality scores, the filtering could not be the same as the filtering used for full-length reads. To assign V/J genes and CDR3, sequences were annotated using PyIR, a Python wrapper for IgBLAST v1.9, with IMGT germline references. Reads were filtered out if the reads had weak V/J assignments (E-value above 1e-6), no CDR3, stop codons, out-of-frame junctions, or ambiguous translated residues. A V3J clonotype was defined by an identical inferred V gene, J gene, and CDR3 amino acid sequence. Percentage overlap between repertoires was calculated by dividing the number of shared unique clonotypes by the size of the smaller repertoire. Richness of each repertoire was evaluated using RTK rarefaction, the Chao1 estimator, and Recon v2.1 estimates of unobserved clonotypes. OLGA was used to compute generation probabilities for all TCRbeta clonotypes that the gDNA method yielded from a few donors. Entries here come from immuneACCESS through TCRdb and include only in-frame sequences with V and J called. Some clones fail to appear in such tables; in the studies checked, an unresolved V gene covers under half of the shortfall, and the cause of the remainder is unknown. The DNA gave D and trimming, while V, J and clone size come from that table. Here the sample has about 2.4 million clones; more than 85% occur a single time. 0.36% of the sample comes from the top ten.

In the germline V gene (reference sequence), CDR1 corresponds to MNHEY and CDR2 to SMNVEV. CDR3 length: 17 amino acids, cysteine to phenylalanine. Just CDR3 DNA is preserved here, 51 bases in frame from base 1. At the junction V is shortened by 4 bases and J by 0 bases; bases outside the gene matches: 8. Material: naive CD4+ T cells from PBMCs. The sample's cell subset or site label, decoded: CD45RA+ positively selected. The source is a man aged 18-30 years in good health. Some clones in this sample may be carry-over from other donors' samples. The chain couples TRBV27 to TRBJ2-1; 8 middle bases align to TRBD2. The CDR3 reads as follows: CASSSWTSSSSYNEQFF. The DNA sequence is TGTGCCAGCAGTTCATGGACTAGCTCGAGCTCCTACAATGAGCAGTTCTTC.